This T cell receptor (beta chain) stems from a study of OX40 agonist ivuxolimab in advanced cancers. For the study at large: Anti-PD-1, anti-PD-L1 or anti-CTLA-4 therapy given earlier was allowed, and approximately 40% had some. In three patients, partial responses were observed, one with hepatocellular carcinoma and two with cutaneous melanoma.

Data came from immunoSEQ multiplex PCR; TCRdb stores just in-frame clones and leaves some out. The data show 65,000 to 90,000 clones, more than 85% seen once. Regarding this clone: Its specificity is not known.

Study conclusions and caveats: Both CD4+ and CD8+ T cell populations in blood had undergone clonal expansion by week 6 at 0.1 to 3.0 mg/kg.

The source is an adult with an advanced solid tumor such as melanoma, head and neck, liver or kidney cancer. This specimen consisted of CD4+ or CD8+ T cells sorted from blood, obtained in a trial of the OX40 agonist ivuxolimab.

DNA of the CDR3: TGTGCCAGTAGTACCTCGGGGACTTACACCGGGGAGCTGTTTTTT. Translating gives CASSTSGTYTGELFF. The chain employs TRBV19 and TRBJ2-2; a weak D match, TRBD2 (6 bases). This CDR3 is 15 amino acids long. Germline CDR1 is LNHDA and CDR2 is SQIVND (reference sequence). V dropped 4 bases and J dropped 3 bases, with 12 bases sitting between them.